This T cell receptor beta chain came from a study of T cells in Graves' hyperthyroidism and ophthalmopathy. V shed 5 bases, J shed 2 bases, and the junction held 5 bases outside the gene matches. CDR1 and CDR2 (germline): SEHNR, FQNEAQ (reference sequence). CDR3 size: 15 residues. This clonotype came up many times. The source material, RNA transcripts, was used to amplify TCR beta CDR3 regions. Researchers ran a first-round RT-PCR on the TCR CDR3 using the HTBI primer set. MiXCR, run by TCRdb on the multiplex PCR reads, gives a single entry per CDR3 protein. The sample carries around 200,000 distinct CDR3 sequences, around 17% recorded once.

Sequencing was done on a sample of blood. This chain connects TRBV7-9 to TRBJ2-1, with TRBD1 matching over 8 bases. The sequence was obtained from a man aged 35 to 55 with Graves' hyperthyroidism. In DNA, the CDR3 is TGTGCCAGCAGCAGCCGACAGGGGCCCTACAATGAGCAGTTCTTC. Its protein product is CASSSRQGPYNEQFF.